This T cell receptor beta chain was recovered during a study of beta chain features in type 1 diabetes. Sorting with CD45RO/CCR7/CD25/CD127/CD95/CD27 yielded naive, central memory, regulatory and stem-like memory CD4+ cells. Looked up from germline, CDR1 is SGDLS and CDR2 is YYNGEE. This CDR3 contains 11 residues. V lost 5 bases and J 10 bases, leaving 12 bases between the germline ends. General study findings and limits: When cDNA is sequenced, cells with high TCR expression could be over-represented. Shortening that was moderate but significant affected the TCRB CDR3s of Type 1 diabetes patients in all four CD4+ subsets.

Every bit of the isolated RNA underwent reverse transcription, so sequencing read expressed TCRB transcripts. Repertoires were generated with immunoSEQ multiplex PCR, while TCRdb's copy carries only in-frame clones and drops some. The table includes fewer than 500,000 clones, approximately 14% detected once. This clone was seen more than once but under ten times. What it binds is not known. This receptor was identified in a man aged 30-40 years in good health. The source material was naive CD4+ T cells from blood. The chain has TRBV9 and TRBJ2-5; D gene ambiguous. The CDR3 is CASSYGSLQYF. CDR3 nucleotides: TGTGCCAGCAGTTACGGGTCGCTCCAGTACTTC.